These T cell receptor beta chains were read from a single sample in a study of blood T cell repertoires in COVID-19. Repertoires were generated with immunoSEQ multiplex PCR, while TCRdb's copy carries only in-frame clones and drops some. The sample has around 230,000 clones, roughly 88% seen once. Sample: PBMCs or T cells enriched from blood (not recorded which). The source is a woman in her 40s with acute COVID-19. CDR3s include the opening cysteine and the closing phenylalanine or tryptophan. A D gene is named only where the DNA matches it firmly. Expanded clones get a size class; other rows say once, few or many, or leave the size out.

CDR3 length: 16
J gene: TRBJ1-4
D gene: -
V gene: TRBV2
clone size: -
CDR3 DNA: TGTGCCAGCAGTGAGGGCTTGAACATTTGGGATGAAAAACTGTTTTTT
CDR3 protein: CASSEGLNIWDEKLFF

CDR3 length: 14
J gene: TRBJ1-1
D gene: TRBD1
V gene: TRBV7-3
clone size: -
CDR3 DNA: TGTGCCAGTCTTTTGGGACAGGGGAGCACTGAAGCTTTCTTT
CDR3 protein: CASLLGQGSTEAFF

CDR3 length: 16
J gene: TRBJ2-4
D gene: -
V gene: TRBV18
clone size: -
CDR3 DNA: TGTGCCAGCTCACCATCGTCCGCGCAGGTCAAAAACATTCAGTACTTC
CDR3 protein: CASSPSSAQVKNIQYF

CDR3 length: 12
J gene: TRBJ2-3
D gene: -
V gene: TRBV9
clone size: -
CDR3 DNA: TGTGCCAGCACCTCGGGGGCAGATACGCAGTATTTT
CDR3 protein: CASTSGADTQYF

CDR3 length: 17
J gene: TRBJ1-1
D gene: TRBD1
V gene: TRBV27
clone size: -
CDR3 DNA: TGTGCCAGCAGTACGGGGACAGGGGGAAAAAGGAACACTGAAGCTTTCTTT
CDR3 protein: CASSTGTGGKRNTEAFF

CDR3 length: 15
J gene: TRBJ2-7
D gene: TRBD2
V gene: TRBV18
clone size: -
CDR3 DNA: TGTGCCAGCTCACCCCGGGGTAGCGGGGTGCACGAGCAGTACTTC
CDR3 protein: CASSPRGSGVHEQYF

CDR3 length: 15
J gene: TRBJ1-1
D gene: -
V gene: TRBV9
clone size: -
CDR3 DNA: TGTGCCAGCAGCGTCTCAGGGGATGGGGGCACTGAAGCTTTCTTT
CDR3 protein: CASSVSGDGGTEAFF

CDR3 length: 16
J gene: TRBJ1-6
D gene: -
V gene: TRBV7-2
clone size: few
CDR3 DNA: TGTGCCAGCAGTCGAGACAGGCATAGCTATAATTCACCCCTCCACTTT
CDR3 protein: CASSRDRHSYNSPLHF

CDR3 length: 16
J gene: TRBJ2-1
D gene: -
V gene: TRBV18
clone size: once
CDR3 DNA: TGTGCCAGCCAGATAGTAACAGGGCCAAGAGTCAATGAGCAGTTCTTC
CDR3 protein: CASQIVTGPRVNEQFF

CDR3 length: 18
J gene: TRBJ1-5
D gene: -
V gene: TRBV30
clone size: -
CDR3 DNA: TGTGCCTGGAGTAGATCCCGTTCTGGTTTCGGGAGCAATCAGCCCCAGCATTTT
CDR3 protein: CAWSRSRSGFGSNQPQHF

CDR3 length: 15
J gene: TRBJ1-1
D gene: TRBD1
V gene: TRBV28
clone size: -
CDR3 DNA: TGTGCCAGCAGTCCCGCCAGGGGGCTATCCACTGAAGCTTTCTTT
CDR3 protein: CASSPARGLSTEAFF

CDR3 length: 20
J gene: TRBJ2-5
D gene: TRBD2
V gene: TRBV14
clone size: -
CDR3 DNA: TGTGCCAGCAGCCAAAGAGGGACTAGCGGGGGCCTGAGTCAAAAAGAGACCCAGTACTTC
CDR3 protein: CASSQRGTSGGLSQKETQYF

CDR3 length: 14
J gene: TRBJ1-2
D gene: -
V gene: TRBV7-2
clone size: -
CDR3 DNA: TGTGCCAGCAGCCAATCCGGCAGGCCTACCAGCTACACCTTC
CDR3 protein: CASSQSGRPTSYTF

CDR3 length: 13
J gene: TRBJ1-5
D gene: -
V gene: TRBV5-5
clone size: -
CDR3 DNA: TGTGCCAGCAGCTTGGGGGGCGATCAGCCCCAGCATTTT
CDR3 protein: CASSLGGDQPQHF

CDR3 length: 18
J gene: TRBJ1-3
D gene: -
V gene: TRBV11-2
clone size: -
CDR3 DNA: TGTGCCAGCAGCTTAGATCGGAGACGATCTAGCGCTGGAAACACCATATATTTT
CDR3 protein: CASSLDRRRSSAGNTIYF

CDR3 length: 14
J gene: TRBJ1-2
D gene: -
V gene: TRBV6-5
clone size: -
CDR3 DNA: TGTGCCAGCACCCTCGGGAGGGGCAACTATGGCTACACCTTC
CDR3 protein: CASTLGRGNYGYTF

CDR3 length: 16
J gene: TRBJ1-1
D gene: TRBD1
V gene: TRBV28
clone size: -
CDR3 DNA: TGTGCCAGCAGCAGATGGACAGGGGCTTTGAACACTGAAGCTTTCTTT
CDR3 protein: CASSRWTGALNTEAFF

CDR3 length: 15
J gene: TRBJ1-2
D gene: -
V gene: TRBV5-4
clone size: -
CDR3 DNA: TGTGCCAGCAGCTCGAGGGGGGGGATAGCCTATGGCTACACCTTC
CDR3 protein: CASSSRGGIAYGYTF

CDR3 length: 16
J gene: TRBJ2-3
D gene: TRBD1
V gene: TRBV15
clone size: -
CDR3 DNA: TGTGCCACCAGTCGTTTACAGGGGGCGCAGACAGATACGCAGTATTTT
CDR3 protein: CATSRLQGAQTDTQYF

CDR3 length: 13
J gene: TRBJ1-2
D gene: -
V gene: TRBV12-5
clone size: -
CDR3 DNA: TGTGCTAGTGGTTTCAGGGTCCTCGATGGCTACACCTTC
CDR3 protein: CASGFRVLDGYTF

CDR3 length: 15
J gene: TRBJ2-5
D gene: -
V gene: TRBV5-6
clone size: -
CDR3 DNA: TGTGCCAGCAGCTCCGATTGGGAGAACCAAGAGACCCAGTACTTC
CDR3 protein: CASSSDWENQETQYF

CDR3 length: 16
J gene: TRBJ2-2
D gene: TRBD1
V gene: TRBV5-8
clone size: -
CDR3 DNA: TGTGCCAGCTCAACTTTAGGACAGGGGAACACCGGGGAGCTGTTTTTT
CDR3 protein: CASSTLGQGNTGELFF

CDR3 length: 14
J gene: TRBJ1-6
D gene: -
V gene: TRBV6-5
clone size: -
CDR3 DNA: TGTGCCAGCACGCCAGGACTGTATAATTCACCCCTCCACTTT
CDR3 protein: CASTPGLYNSPLHF

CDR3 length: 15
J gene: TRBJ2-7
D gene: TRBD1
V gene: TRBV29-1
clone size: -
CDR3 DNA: TGCAGCGTTGAAGGGTCCGGGCAGGGGGACTACGAGCAGTACTTC
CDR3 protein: CSVEGSGQGDYEQYF

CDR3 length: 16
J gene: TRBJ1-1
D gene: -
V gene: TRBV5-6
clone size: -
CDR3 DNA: TGTGCCAGCAGCTTTTTTTCGAGCCATCGGGGGACTGAAGCTTTCTTT
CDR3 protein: CASSFFSSHRGTEAFF

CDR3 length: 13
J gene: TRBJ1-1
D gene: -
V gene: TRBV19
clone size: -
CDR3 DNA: TGTGCCAGTAAGTGGGACAAGAACACTGAAGCTTTCTTT
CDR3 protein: CASKWDKNTEAFF

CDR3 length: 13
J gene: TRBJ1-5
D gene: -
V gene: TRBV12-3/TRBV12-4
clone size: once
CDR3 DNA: TGTGCCAGCAGTCGGGACTCCAATCAGCCCCAGCATTTT
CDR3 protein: CASSRDSNQPQHF

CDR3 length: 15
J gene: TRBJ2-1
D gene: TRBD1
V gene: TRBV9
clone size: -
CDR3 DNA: TGTGCCAGCAGCGTAGAGGTGAGGGGGCACAATGAGCAGTTCTTC
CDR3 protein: CASSVEVRGHNEQFF

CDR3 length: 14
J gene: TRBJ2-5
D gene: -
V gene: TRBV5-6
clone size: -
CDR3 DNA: TGTGCCAGCAGCTTGGGGGGGCCTGGGGAGACCCAGTACTTC
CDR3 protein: CASSLGGPGETQYF